These 7 T cell receptor beta chains share one sample of origin, sequenced in a study of breast tumors, draining lymph nodes, adjacent tissues. Axillary draining lymph nodes of breast cancer patients supplied the node samples. From the multiplex PCR reads, TCRdb called clonotypes with MiXCR, one entry per CDR3 protein. This table has approximately 130,000 distinct CDR3 sequences, around 20% appearing once. Sequencing was performed on axillary lymph node tissue. The receptors originated from a female donor with breast cancer. Some clones in this sample may be carry-over from other donors' samples.

Many counts were recorded for this clonotype. This chain uses TRBV12-3 or TRBV12-4 with TRBJ2-1; no clear D gene. The CDR3 has 12 amino acids. Deletions cut 3 bases from V and 5 bases from J, with 5 bases between. CDR3 coding DNA: TGTGCCAGCAGTTTTGGAGACAATGAGCAGTTCTTC. Its translation is CASSFGDNEQFF.

For this clonotype: A much larger clone differs from this one at a single base, so this may be a read error. The chain is built from TRBV5-1 and TRBJ2-3; D might be TRBD2 (7 bases). The V gene's germline CDR1 is SGHRS and CDR2 YFSETQ. V lost 0 bases and J lost 2, with 16 bases in between. The CDR3 runs to 17 residues. The CDR3 region has the DNA TGCGCCAGCAGCTTGGGAACAAGGGGGGGTAACACAGATACGCAGTATTTT. This sequence encodes CASSLGTRGGNTDTQYF. Full variable domain (outside the CDR3, taken from reference TRBV5-1 and TRBJ2-3): KAGVTQTPRYLIKTRGQQVTLSCSPISGHRSVSWYQQTPGQGLQFLFEYFSETQRNKGNFPGRFSGRQFSNSRSEMNVSTLELGDSALYLCASSLGTRGGNTDTQYFGPGTRLTVL.

The table lists this clonotype with many counts. The chain links TRBV30 to TRBJ1-2; tentative D call: TRBD1 (6 bases). Looked up from germline, CDR1 is GTSNPN and CDR2 is SVGIG (reference sequence). CDR3 length: 13 residues. The V end lost 5 bases, the J end lost 3 bases, and 13 bases lay between the germline ends. As DNA, the CDR3 is TGTGCCTGGGGGCGGACAGCCTACTATGGCTACACCTTC. It yields the protein CAWGRTAYYGYTF. The complete variable domain, with remaining parts taken from reference TRBV30 and TRBJ1-2, reads SQTIHQWPATLVQPVGSPLSLECTVEGTSNPNLYWYRQAAGRGLQLLFYSVGIGQISSEVPQNLSASRPQDRQFILSSKKLLLSDSGFYLCAWGRTAYYGYTFGSGTRLTVV.

The sample holds many counts of this clonotype. The rearrangement joins TRBV12-3 or TRBV12-4 to TRBJ2-7; D gene ambiguous. CDR3 length equals 13 residues. Trimming pared 1 base from V and 3 bases from J, leaving 7 bases between. The CDR3 protein is CASSLERYYEQYF. The CDR3 bases are TGTGCCAGCAGTTTAGAGAGATACTACGAGCAGTACTTC.

This clonotype was observed a handful of times. The junction departs from the called germline gene at one end, perhaps through a read error. The chain is built from TRBV12-3 or TRBV12-4 and TRBJ1-2; D remains unclear. The CDR3 length is 16 residues. As DNA, the CDR3 is TGTGCCAGCAGTTTAAGGAGGGAGGGAGGCAGCTATGGCTGCACCTTC. Amino acid sequence: CASSLRREGGSYGCTF.

This clonotype was detected many times. V is TRBV11-2 and J is TRBJ2-6; D uncertain. V was shortened by 6 bases and J by 0 bases, with 6 bases between the two germline ends. The CDR3 extends over 14 amino acids. Germline loops: CDR1 SGHAT, CDR2 FQNNGV. The CDR3 DNA is TGTGCCAGCAGTCCCAGCTCTGGGGCCAACGTCCTGACTTTC. It translates to CASSPSSGANVLTF. Together with reference TRBV11-2 and TRBJ2-6, the CDR3 gives the full variable domain: EAGVAQSPRYKIIEKRQSVAFWCNPISGHATLYWYQQILGQGPKLLIQFQNNGVVDDSQLPKDRFSAERLKGVDSTLKIQPAKLEDSAVYLCASSPSSGANVLTFGAGSRLTVL.

This rearrangement joins TRBV4-1 to TRBJ1-1; no firm D call. Germline assignment: CDR1 MGHRA and CDR2 YSYEKL. This CDR3 is built from 13 residues. V dropped 3 bases and J dropped 11 bases, with 16 bases sitting between them. CDR3 nucleotides: TGCGCCAGCAGCCAGGGCCGGGCGGTTGAGGCTTTCTTT. Its translation is CASSQGRAVEAFF.